This T cell receptor (beta chain) derives from a study of cytomegalovirus exposure and HLA in healthy donors. Overall study results and limits: According to reports, the classifier identified cytomegalovirus status with high specificity and sensitivity.

Both 60 Vbeta primers and 13 Jbeta primers went into the PCR. Sequencing was performed with immunoSEQ multiplex PCR; in TCRdb, only in-frame clones are kept and a portion is missing. The table has about 140,000 clones, roughly 73% seen once. CDR3 length: 12 residues. The germline gives CDR1 SGHAT, CDR2 FQNNGV. V dropped 4 bases and J dropped 6 bases, with 9 bases sitting between them. Note on this clone: The antigen remains undetermined. Other nucleotide sequences from this sample produce the same CDR3.

This TCR derives from a man in his forties in good health and CMV-seronegative. Material: PBMCs. The genes are TRBV11-2 and TRBJ1-2, with D perhaps matching TRBD1 (5 bases). CDR3 bases: TGTGCCAGCAGCTGGGGGGGAGATGGCTACACCTTC. Residues: CASSWGGDGYTF.